The present T cell receptor (beta chain) was sequenced within a study of T cells after yellow fever vaccination. A remark on this clonotype: Its antigen is undetermined.

Study outcomes and limitations: A faster peak, day 5 versus 15, was reached by the weaker secondary response. Abundant contaminating clonotypes from the bulk population could appear in FACS-sorted repertoires.

TCRdb called the 5' RACE reads again in MiXCR, with one record for every CDR3 protein. The sample carries some 350,000 distinct CDR3 sequences, about 4% recorded once. The germline V gene has CDR1 SGHRS and CDR2 YFSETQ. Trimming at V came to 1 base and at J to 0 bases, leaving 2 bases not matched to a gene. This CDR3 has 17 amino acids. The sample was PBMCs, taken 5 days after the yellow fever booster vaccination. The rearrangement links TRBV5-1 to TRBJ1-4; 11 bases agree with TRBD1. This receptor was obtained from a man aged 18 to 30 who received the YFV17D yellow fever vaccine. In DNA form, the CDR3 reads TGCGCCAGCAGCTTGCTGGGACAGGGGGCAACTAATGAAAAACTGTTTTTT. The encoded protein is CASSLLGQGATNEKLFF.